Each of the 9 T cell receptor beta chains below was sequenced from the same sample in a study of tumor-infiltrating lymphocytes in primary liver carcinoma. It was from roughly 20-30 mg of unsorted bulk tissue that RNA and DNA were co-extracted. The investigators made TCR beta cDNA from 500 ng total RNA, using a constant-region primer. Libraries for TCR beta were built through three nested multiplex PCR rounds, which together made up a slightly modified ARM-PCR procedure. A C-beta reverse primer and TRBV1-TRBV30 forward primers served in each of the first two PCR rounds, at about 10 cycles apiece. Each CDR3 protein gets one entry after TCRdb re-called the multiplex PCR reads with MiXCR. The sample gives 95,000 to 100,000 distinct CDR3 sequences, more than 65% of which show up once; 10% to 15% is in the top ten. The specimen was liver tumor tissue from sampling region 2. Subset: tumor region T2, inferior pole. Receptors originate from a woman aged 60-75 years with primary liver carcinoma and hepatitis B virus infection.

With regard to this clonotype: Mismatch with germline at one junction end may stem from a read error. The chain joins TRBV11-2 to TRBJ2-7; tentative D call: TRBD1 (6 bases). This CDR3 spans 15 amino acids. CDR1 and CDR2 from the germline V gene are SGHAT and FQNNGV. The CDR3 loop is CASSLELTGPYEQYF. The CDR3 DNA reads TGTGCCAGCAGCCTAGAACTTACAGGGCCATATGAGCAGTACTTC. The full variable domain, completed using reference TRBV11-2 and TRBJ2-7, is EAGVAQSPRYKIIEKRQSVAFWCNPISGHATLYWYQQILGQGPKLLIQFQNNGVVDDSQLPKDRFSAERLKGVDSTLKIQPAKLEDSAVYLCASSLELTGPYEQYFGPGTRLTVT.

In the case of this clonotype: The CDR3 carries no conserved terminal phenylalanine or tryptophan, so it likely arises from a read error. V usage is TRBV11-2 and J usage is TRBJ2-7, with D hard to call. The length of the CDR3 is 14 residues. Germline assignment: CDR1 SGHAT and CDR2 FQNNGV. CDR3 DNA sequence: TGTGTCAGCAGCCCCCCTTCAGTGGCTAGCGAGCAGTACTTA. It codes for CVSSPPSVASEQYL.

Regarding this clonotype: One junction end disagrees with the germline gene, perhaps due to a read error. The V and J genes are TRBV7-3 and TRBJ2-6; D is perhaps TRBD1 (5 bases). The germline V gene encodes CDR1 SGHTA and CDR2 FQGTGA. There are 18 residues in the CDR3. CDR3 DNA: TGTGCCAGCAACTTAACTGTGCAGGGTGGTGGTGGGGCCAACGTCCCGACTTTC. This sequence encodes CASNLTVQGGGGANVPTF.

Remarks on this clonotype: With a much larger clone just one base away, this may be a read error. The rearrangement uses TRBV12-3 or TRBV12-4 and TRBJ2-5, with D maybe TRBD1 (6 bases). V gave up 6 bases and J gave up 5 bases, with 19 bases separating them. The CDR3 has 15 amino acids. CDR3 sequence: CASSLTNRVSETQYF. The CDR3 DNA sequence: TGTGCCAGCAGCCTAACAAACAGGGTGTCGGAGACCCAGTACTTC.

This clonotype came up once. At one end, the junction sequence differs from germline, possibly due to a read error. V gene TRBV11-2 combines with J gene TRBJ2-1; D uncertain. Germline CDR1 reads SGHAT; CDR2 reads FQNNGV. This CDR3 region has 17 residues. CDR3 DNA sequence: TGTGCCAGCAGCTTGAATGCCACGCCACTCTCCTGCAATGAGCAGTTCTTC. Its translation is CASSLNATPLSCNEQFF.

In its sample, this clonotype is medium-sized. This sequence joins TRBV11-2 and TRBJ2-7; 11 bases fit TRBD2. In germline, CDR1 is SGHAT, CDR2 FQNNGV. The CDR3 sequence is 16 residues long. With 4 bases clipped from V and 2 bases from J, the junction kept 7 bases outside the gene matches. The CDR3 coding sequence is TGTGCCAGCAGCTCGACTGGGACTAGCGGTACCTACGAGCAGTACTTC. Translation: CASSSTGTSGTYEQYF.

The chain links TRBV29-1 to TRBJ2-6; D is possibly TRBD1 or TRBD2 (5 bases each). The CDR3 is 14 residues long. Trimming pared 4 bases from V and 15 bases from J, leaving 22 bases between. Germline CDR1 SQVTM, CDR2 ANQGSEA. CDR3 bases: TGCAGCGTTGGGGGGAGCTCTGGGGCCAACACCCTGACTTTC. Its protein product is CSVGGSSGANTLTF.

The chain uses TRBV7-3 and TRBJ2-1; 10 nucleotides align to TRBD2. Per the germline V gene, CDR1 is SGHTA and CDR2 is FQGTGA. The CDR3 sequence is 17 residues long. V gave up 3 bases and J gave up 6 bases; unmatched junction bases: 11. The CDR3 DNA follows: TGTGCCAGCAGCTTTAAAGCGGGTCTAGCGGGAGCCAATGAGCAGTTCTTC. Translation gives CASSFKAGLAGANEQFF.

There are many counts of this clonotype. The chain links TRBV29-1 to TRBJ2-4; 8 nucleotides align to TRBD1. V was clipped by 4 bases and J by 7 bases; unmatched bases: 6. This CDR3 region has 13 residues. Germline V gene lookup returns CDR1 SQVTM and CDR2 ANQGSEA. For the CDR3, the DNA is TGCAGCGTTGCCTGGACAGGGCAGAACATTCAGTACTTC. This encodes CSVAWTGQNIQYF. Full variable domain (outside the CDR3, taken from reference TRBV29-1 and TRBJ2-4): SAVISQKPSRDICQRGTSLTIQCQVDSQVTMMFWYRQQPGQSLTLIATANQGSEATYESGFVIDKFPISRPNLTFSTLTVSNMSPEDSSIYLCSVAWTGQNIQYFGAGTRLSVL.